This section outlines one T cell receptor (beta chain) sequence together with its context. The sample originates from a study of cytomegalovirus exposure and HLA in healthy donors. The CDR3 is made up of 14 amino acids. Germline V gives CDR1 MNHNS, CDR2 SASEGT. Germline trimming cut 5 bases from V and 1 base from J; bases unmatched to any gene: 3. The PCR was carried out with 60 Vbeta primers and 13 Jbeta primers. The data were produced by immunoSEQ multiplex PCR, yet TCRdb's version contains in-frame clones alone and is incomplete. This sample's table reports some 120,000 clones. This receptor was obtained from a man aged 18 to 30 in good health and CMV-seronegative. V gene TRBV6-1 combines with J gene TRBJ2-7; TRBD1 aligns across 9 bases. Sequencing was carried out using PBMCs. The CDR3 reads CASSRDRVSYEQYF. Here the CDR3 DNA reads TGTGCCAGCAGTCGGGACAGGGTATCCTACGAGCAGTACTTC.